These 8 T cell receptor beta chains were all obtained from the same sample, sequenced in a study of CD8+ T cells in alopecia areata. cDNA prepared by RNA extraction and subsequent reverse transcription served as the template for sequencing. Assay: immunoSEQ multiplex PCR; the TCRdb copy retains only in-frame clones and omits some. The data hold some 30,000 clones, with about 74% observed a single time. The specimen was NKG2D-low CD8+ T cells sorted from blood. The source of these receptors is a human donor with alopecia areata.

The genes are TRBV7-9 and TRBJ2-7, with TRBD1 matching over 9 bases. The CDR3 consists of 15 residues. Germline V CDR1 and CDR2: SEHNR, FQNEAQ (reference sequence). V lost 2 bases and J lost 6; bases outside the gene matches: 8. The CDR3 here is CASSLITQGAGEQYF. In nucleotides, the CDR3 is TGTGCCAGCAGCTTAATCACACAGGGGGCAGGCGAGCAGTACTTC.

The chain's CDR3 is CAWSVLETIDSGNTIYF. DNA of the CDR3: TGTGCCTGGAGTGTCTTGGAAACCATAGATTCTGGAAACACCATATATTTT. J is TRBJ1-3 and V is TRBV30; D is uncertain. The V gene's germline CDR1 is GTSNPN and CDR2 SVGIG (reference sequence). V lost 0 bases, J lost 1 base, and 16 bases lay in between. CDR3 length equals 17 residues.

As to this clone: Other DNA sequences of this sample code for an identical CDR3. This sequence joins TRBV29-1 and TRBJ1-1; the D is unclear. V was clipped by 4 bases and J by 1 base, with 7 bases between them. The CDR3 totals 12 residues. Germline V gene lookup returns CDR1 SQVTM and CDR2 ANQGSEA. The CDR3 spells CSVVPGNTEAFF. The CDR3 coding sequence is TGCAGCGTTGTCCCGGGGAACACTGAAGCTTTCTTT. Full variable domain (missing parts from reference TRBV29-1 and TRBJ1-1): SAVISQKPSRDICQRGTSLTIQCQVDSQVTMMFWYRQQPGQSLTLIATANQGSEATYESGFVIDKFPISRPNLTFSTLTVSNMSPEDSSIYLCSVVPGNTEAFFGQGTRLTVV.

The chain carries TRBV6-1 and TRBJ1-1, with a possible D match to TRBD1 (5 bases). This CDR3 spans 15 amino acids. The V gene's germline CDR1 is MNHNS and CDR2 SASEGT. Trimming left V 2 bases short and J 1 base short, with 11 bases between. CDR3 amino acids: CASSELIDRNTEAFF. CDR3 bases: TGTGCCAGCAGTGAACTAATTGACAGGAACACTGAAGCTTTCTTT.

This clone was counted between two and nine times. The V and J genes are TRBV28 and TRBJ2-5, with TRBD1 identical over 10 bases. CDR3 length: 15 amino acids. CDR1 MDHEN and CDR2 SYDVKM come from the germline V gene. J gave up 5 bases and V 2 bases, and 5 bases lay outside the gene matches. CDR3 loop: CASSLRTGGVETQYF. CDR3 coding DNA: TGTGCCAGCAGTTTACGGACAGGGGGTGTGGAGACCCAGTACTTC. The complete variable domain, with remaining parts taken from reference TRBV28 and TRBJ2-5, reads DVKVTQSSRYLVKRTGEKVFLECVQDMDHENMFWYRQDPGLGLRLIYFSYDVKMKEKGDIPEGYSVSREKKERFSLILESASTNQTSMYLCASSLRTGGVETQYFGPGTRLLVL.

The CDR3 DNA reads as TGTGCCAGCAGCCAAGAAGCAAGGACAGGAACCTACGAGCAGTACTTC. Its protein is CASSQEARTGTYEQYF. The chain couples TRBV4-2 to TRBJ2-7, with 7 positions matching TRBD1. J lost 2 bases, V lost 0 bases, and 7 bases had no gene match. There are 16 residues in the CDR3. The V gene's germline CDR1 is LGHNA and CDR2 YNFKEQ.

The chain has TRBV19 and TRBJ1-1, with D uncertain. Germline V CDR1 and CDR2: LNHDA, SQIVND (reference sequence). The CDR3 spans 12 residues. V shed 3 bases and J shed 1 base, with 3 bases lying between them. The CDR3 spells CASSIQNTEAFF. The CDR3 nucleotides read TGTGCCAGTAGTATTCAGAACACTGAAGCTTTCTTT.

This sequence joins TRBV28 and TRBJ2-2; maybe TRBD1 (6 bases). Germline assignment: CDR1 MDHEN and CDR2 SYDVKM. Trimming shortened V by 4 bases and J by 1 base, and 13 bases separated the two germline ends. CDR3 length: 16 residues. DNA for the CDR3: TGTGCCAGCAGTTCAAGGACAGCACAGAACACCGGGGAGCTGTTTTTT. Protein: CASSSRTAQNTGELFF.